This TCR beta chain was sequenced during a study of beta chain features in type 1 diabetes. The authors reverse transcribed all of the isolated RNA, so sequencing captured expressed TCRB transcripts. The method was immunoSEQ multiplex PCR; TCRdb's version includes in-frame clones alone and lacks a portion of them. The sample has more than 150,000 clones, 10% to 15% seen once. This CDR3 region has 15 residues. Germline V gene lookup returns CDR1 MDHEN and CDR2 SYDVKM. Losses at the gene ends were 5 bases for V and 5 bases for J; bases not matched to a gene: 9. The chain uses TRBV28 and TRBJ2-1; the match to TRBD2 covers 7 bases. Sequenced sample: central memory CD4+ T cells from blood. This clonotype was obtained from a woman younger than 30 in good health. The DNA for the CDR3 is TGTGCCAGCAGTGGCGGACTAGTTAGGGACAATGAGCAGTTCTTC. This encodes CASSGGLVRDNEQFF.